One and the same sample provided the 20 T cell receptor beta chains below, sequenced in a study of cytomegalovirus exposure and HLA in healthy donors. The PCR had 60 Vbeta and 13 Jbeta primers. The method was immunoSEQ multiplex PCR; TCRdb's version includes in-frame clones alone and lacks a portion of them. The sample contains about 55,000 clones, around 82% of which appear only once. Source material: PBMCs. These receptors were collected from a female donor in good health and CMV-seronegative.

The gene calls are TRBV7-2 and TRBJ1-5, with D perhaps matching TRBD1 (5 bases). The CDR3 contains 13 residues. V was shortened by 5 bases and J by 6 bases, with 11 bases between the two germline ends. Germline loops: CDR1 SGHTA, CDR2 FQGNSA. Here the CDR3 DNA reads TGTGCCAGCAGCGCCCGCGGGGGTCAGCCCCAGCATTTT. The encoded protein is CASSARGGQPQHF.

This clone has a handful of counts. This chain joins TRBV6-5 and TRBJ1-1, with a tentative D call TRBD1 (5 bases). The CDR3 has 14 amino acids. Trimming removed 4 bases at V and 5 bases at J, with 14 bases between. Germline V gene sequence: CDR1 MNHEY, CDR2 SVGAGI. CDR3 nucleotide sequence: TGTGCCAGCAGTTCTAAGGGGTCGCGGACTGAAGCTTTCTTT. It specifies CASSSKGSRTEAFF.

The chain carries TRBV9 and TRBJ2-2, with 10 bases aligning to TRBD2. The trim removed 1 base at V and 4 bases at J, leaving 4 bases unmatched. The CDR3 consists of 16 residues. From germline, CDR1 is SGDLS and CDR2 YYNGEE. DNA for the CDR3: TGTGCCAGCAGCGTACTGCCTAGCGGGGGCACCGGGGAGCTGTTTTTT. Translated, it gives CASSVLPSGGTGELFF. The full variable domain, rest sourced from reference TRBV9 and TRBJ2-2, is DSGVTQTPKHLITATGQRVTLRCSPRSGDLSVYWYQQSLDQGLQFLIQYYNGEERAKGNILERFSAQQFPDLHSELNLSSLELGDSALYFCASSVLPSGGTGELFFGEGSRLTVL.

CDR3 nucleotides: TGTGCCAGCAGCTCCCAAGGGGGCTACGAGCAGTACTTC. Amino acid sequence: CASSSQGGYEQYF. V and J are TRBV7-9 and TRBJ2-7; perhaps TRBD1 as D (6 bases). V shed 4 bases and J shed 3 bases, with 10 bases lying between them. Germline lookup yields CDR1 SEHNR and CDR2 FQNEAQ (reference sequence). CDR3 length: 13 amino acids.

The genes are TRBV6-1 and TRBJ2-5; possible D gene TRBD2, 7 bases. Deletions cut 1 base from V and 5 bases from J, with 11 bases between. This CDR3 is built from 14 residues. Germline V gene lookup returns CDR1 MNHNS and CDR2 SASEGT. The CDR3 here is CASSEGGGWETQYF. The CDR3 DNA is TGTGCCAGCAGTGAAGGGGGGGGCTGGGAGACCCAGTACTTC.

A few counts support this clone. CDR3 sequence reads: CASGRDNQETQYF. The CDR3 region has the DNA TGTGCCAGCGGCCGGGACAACCAAGAGACCCAGTACTTC. This chain connects TRBV2 to TRBJ2-5, with a weak D call TRBD1 (6 bases). V was trimmed by 8 bases and J by 0 bases, leaving 10 bases between them. The CDR3 is 13 amino acids. The germline V gene encodes CDR1 SNHLY and CDR2 FYNNEI.

The chain employs TRBV18 and TRBJ1-1; D remains unclear. V shed 2 bases and J shed 2 bases, with 9 bases lying between them. This CDR3 comprises 14 residues. Germline assignment: CDR1 KGHSH and CDR2 LQKENI. The CDR3 bases are TGTGCCAGCTCACCATCCGGGTTAAACACTGAAGCTTTCTTT. It translates to CASSPSGLNTEAFF.

The chain has TRBV6-5 and TRBJ1-2, with D unclear. The CDR3 contains 12 residues. V was cut by 4 bases and J by 4 bases, with 7 bases left in between. The germline gives CDR1 MNHEY, CDR2 SVGAGI. The chain's CDR3 is CASSSSSYGYTF. Here the CDR3 DNA reads TGTGCCAGCAGTTCGAGTAGCTATGGCTACACCTTC.

This rearrangement joins TRBV6-1 to TRBJ2-3; the D gene is possibly TRBD1 (6 bases). This CDR3 comprises 13 residues. V lost 6 bases and J 6 bases, leaving 13 bases between the germline ends. Germline V lookup: CDR1 MNHNS, CDR2 SASEGT. The CDR3 spells CASRLQGLDTQYF. CDR3 nucleotides: TGTGCCAGCAGGCTCCAGGGGCTCGATACGCAGTATTTT.

V usage is TRBV7-9 and J usage is TRBJ2-2; 7 bases are a match to TRBD1. The germline gives CDR1 SEHNR, CDR2 FQNEAQ (reference sequence). The CDR3 spans 14 residues. V shed 7 bases and J 4 bases; nucleotides not matched to a gene: 6. The CDR3 region has the DNA TGTGCCAGCAAAAACAGGGGTGGCACCGGGGAGCTGTTTTTT. This codes for CASKNRGGTGELFF.

The chain uses TRBV5-1 and TRBJ1-2, with D tentatively TRBD1 (6 bases). CDR3 length equals 17 residues. Trimming removed 3 bases from V and 2 bases from J, with 20 bases in between. Germline V gene lookup returns CDR1 SGHRS and CDR2 YFSETQ. The CDR3 region is CASSSGPQGRGNYGYTF. CDR3 coding DNA: TGCGCCAGCAGCTCCGGGCCCCAGGGGAGGGGGAACTATGGCTACACCTTC.

The chain couples TRBV7-9 to TRBJ2-1; no definite D call. CDR1 is SEHNR and CDR2 is FQNEAQ in the germline V gene (reference sequence). CDR3 length: 12 residues. V was cut by 7 bases and J by 5 bases, with 9 bases left in between. For the CDR3, the DNA is TGTGCCAGCAATCATGGCAACAATGAGCAGTTCTTC. Translation gives CASNHGNNEQFF.

This chain uses TRBV5-1 with TRBJ2-1, with D maybe TRBD1 (6 bases). Trimming left V 4 bases short and J 0 bases short, with 17 bases between. The CDR3 contains 17 residues. Germline V gives CDR1 SGHRS, CDR2 YFSETQ. CDR3 in amino acids: CASSARRGSSSYNEQFF. The CDR3 nucleotides are TGCGCCAGCAGCGCTCGAAGGGGGTCGAGCTCCTACAATGAGCAGTTCTTC.

The V call is TRBV12-5, the J call TRBJ1-6; no firm D call. Deletions cut 4 bases from V and 0 bases from J, with 7 bases between. The CDR3 spans 15 residues. Germline V gives CDR1 LGHNT, CDR2 FRNRAP. The DNA of the CDR3 is TGTGCTAGTGGTTATTGGAGCTCCTATAATTCACCCCTCCACTTT. This encodes CASGYWSSYNSPLHF.

This chain connects TRBV9 to TRBJ2-7, with TRBD1 matching 10 bases. The CDR3 has 15 residues. The germline CDR1 and CDR2 sequences are SGDLS and YYNGEE. J lost 2 bases, V lost 3 bases, and 5 bases had no gene match. CDR3 amino acids: CASSGSGQGPYEQYF. As DNA, the CDR3 is TGTGCCAGCAGCGGATCGGGACAGGGGCCCTACGAGCAGTACTTC.

This clone was detected a few times. This chain connects TRBV21-1 to TRBJ1-5; the table calls TRBD1, which could not be checked here. TRBV21-1 is an annotated pseudogene. This CDR3 contains 15 residues. CDR3 protein: CASSKGRNSNQPQHF. CDR3 nucleotide sequence: TGTGCCAGCAGCAAGGGCAGGAACAGCAATCAGCCCCAGCATTTT.

The chain couples TRBV10-1 to TRBJ2-7; possible D gene TRBD2, 5 bases. Germline values: CDR1 WNHNN, CDR2 SYGVQD (reference sequence). The CDR3 runs 15 residues. Between the trimmed V and J ends, which lost 0 bases and 0 bases, there was a span of 9 bases. The CDR3 nucleotides are TGCGCCAGCAGTGAGTCCCGGGGAGTCTCCTACGAGCAGTACTTC. Amino acid sequence: CASSESRGVSYEQYF.

A few counts support this clone. The V call is TRBV5-1, the J call TRBJ1-2; a possible D gene is TRBD1 (5 bases). The CDR3 is made up of 14 amino acids. V lost 0 bases to trimming and J lost 8 bases, with 14 bases between them. Germline V gives CDR1 SGHRS, CDR2 YFSETQ. The CDR3 reads CASSLAVGRKGYTF. In DNA, the CDR3 is TGCGCCAGCAGCTTGGCCGTGGGGCGAAAGGGCTACACCTTC.

CDR3 sequence (DNA): TGTGCCAGCAGCTTGCTCTTAGGGACAGGGCGGTTCTTC. Its translation is CASSLLLGTGRFF. The chain carries TRBV5-8 and TRBJ2-1; 9 bases are a match to TRBD1. The germline CDR1 and CDR2 sequences are SGHTS and YDEGEE. This CDR3 has 13 amino acids. V lost 1 base and J lost 15; bases outside the gene matches: 8.

J is TRBJ2-7 and V is TRBV5-6, with 7 bases lining up with TRBD1. Germline V gene lookup returns CDR1 SGHDT and CDR2 YYEEEE. The CDR3 runs 16 residues. With V trimmed by 0 bases and J by 6 bases, 12 bases remained unmatched. The DNA of the CDR3 is TGTGCCAGCAGCTTGGCCGTGGGGTTGACAGGGCTCGAGCAGTACTTC. It encodes CASSLAVGLTGLEQYF.